A single sample gave rise to the 30 T cell receptor beta chains below, sequenced in a study of CXCR3-negative and CXCR3-positive naive CD8 T cells. Notes on the study in general: Greater hydrophobicity was found in TRB CDR3s of CXCR3-positive naive cells than of CXCR3-negative naive cells.

The antigens of these receptors remain unknown. In preparing the TRB cDNA libraries, 5' RACE with UMI labels was used. TCRdb re-called the 5' RACE reads and shows each CDR3 protein once, DNA omitted. The sample spans 140,000 to 150,000 distinct CDR3 sequences; the ten largest clones claim around 0.3%. Sample: naive CXCR3+ CD8+ T cells from blood. As to subset: CD45RO-CCR7+CD27+CD95- naive CD8+ T cells expressing CXCR3 (TNR3+). The receptors come from a human donor in good health. Some clones in this sample may be carry-over from other donors' samples.

CDR3: CAITSTGITELGEQFF. V gene TRBV10-3 combines with J gene TRBJ2-1; lacking DNA, the TRBD1 call made by TCRdb goes unchecked. The germline V gene encodes CDR1 ENHRY and CDR2 SYGVKD. The CDR3 has 16 residues.

The V call is TRBV12-3 or TRBV12-4, the J call TRBJ2-1; checking the TCRdb D call of TRBD1 is not possible without DNA. The length of the CDR3 is 15 residues. This CDR3 is CASSFEQGGYNEQFF.

V usage is TRBV7-3 and J usage is TRBJ2-3; there is no DNA to check the TCRdb D call of TRBD1. This CDR3 region has 17 residues. Germline assignment: CDR1 SGHTA and CDR2 FQGTGA. The CDR3 region is CASGNGGTASGADTQYF.

The chain couples TRBV29-1 to TRBJ2-1; TCRdb calls TRBD2, which cannot be checked without DNA. Germline V gene lookup returns CDR1 SQVTM and CDR2 ANQGSEA. This CDR3 region has 15 residues. CDR3 protein: CSVEVVERERNEQFF.

The chain links TRBV4-3 to TRBJ1-1; TCRdb proposes TRBD1, but this gene call is untestable without DNA. The CDR3 contains 17 residues. Germline values: CDR1 LGHNA, CDR2 YSLEER. The CDR3 protein is CASSQDSEPVENTEAFF.

This chain links TRBV7-9 with TRBJ1-1; TCRdb lists TRBD1, though no DNA is available to test this call. The CDR3 totals 12 residues. Germline CDR1 SEHNR, CDR2 FQNEAQ (reference sequence). CDR3 in amino acids: CAGGTENTEAFF.

J is TRBJ2-7 and V is TRBV13; TCRdb gives TRBD2 as the D gene, but with no DNA this cannot be confirmed. In germline, CDR1 is PRHDT, CDR2 FYEKMQ (reference sequence). The CDR3 totals 15 residues. CDR3 amino acids: CASGSGLAGVREQYF.

The rearrangement uses TRBV27 and TRBJ1-1; the TRBD1 assignment by TCRdb is unverifiable without DNA. CDR1 MNHEY and CDR2 SMNVEV come from the germline V gene (reference sequence). This CDR3 comprises 13 residues. CDR3 residues: CASSWGAHTEAFF.

V and J are TRBV9 and TRBJ2-1; with no DNA, the TCRdb D assignment of TRBD2 cannot be verified. This CDR3 comprises 14 residues. CDR1 SGDLS and CDR2 YYNGEE come from the germline V gene. The CDR3: CASSVAGGDYEQFF.

V gene TRBV7-2 combines with J gene TRBJ2-4; TCRdb designates TRBD2, a call that cannot be tested without DNA. The CDR3 sequence is 15 residues long. CDR1 SGHTA and CDR2 FQGNSA come from the germline V gene. The chain's CDR3 is CASSDNIAGGDIQYF.

The V gene is TRBV7-6, the J gene TRBJ2-5; the TRBD1 assignment by TCRdb is unverifiable without DNA. The germline gives CDR1 SGHVS, CDR2 FNYEAQ. CDR3 size: 15 residues. CDR3 amino acids: CASSLTPGHQETQYF.

The rearrangement links TRBV7-9 to TRBJ2-3; TCRdb picks TRBD1, but there is no DNA to check that call. This CDR3 spans 15 amino acids. In germline, CDR1 is SEHNR, CDR2 FQNEAQ (reference sequence). The CDR3 region is CASSPGQGGQDTQYF.

The chain is built from TRBV5-5 and TRBJ2-1. The CDR3 contains 13 residues. Germline-derived CDR1 and CDR2 are SGHKS and YYEKEE (reference sequence). The CDR3 loop reads CASSLGSYNEQFF.

This chain connects TRBV29-1 to TRBJ1-2; as DNA is missing, the TRBD1 call by TCRdb cannot be tested. Germline CDR1 and CDR2: SQVTM and ANQGSEA. CDR3 length equals 13 residues. CDR3 region: CSSDPGQGFGYTF. Full variable domain (rest looked up from reference TRBV29-1 and TRBJ1-2): SAVISQKPSRDICQRGTSLTIQCQVDSQVTMMFWYRQQPGQSLTLIATANQGSEATYESGFVIDKFPISRPNLTFSTLTVSNMSPEDSSIYLCSSDPGQGFGYTFGSGTRLTVV.

The genes are TRBV29-1 and TRBJ1-2; checking the TCRdb D call of TRBD1 is not possible without DNA. Germline CDR1 reads SQVTM; CDR2 reads ANQGSEA. This CDR3 comprises 13 residues. The CDR3 spells CSVETGGDDGYTF.

The chain carries TRBV27 and TRBJ2-1. CDR1 MNHEY and CDR2 SMNVEV come from the germline V gene (reference sequence). The CDR3 is 13 residues long. CDR3 sequence: CASSFRQDAGQFF.

The rearrangement uses TRBV29-1 and TRBJ1-1; TCRdb outputs TRBD1, but without DNA this stays unchecked. The CDR3 totals 13 residues. CDR1 is SQVTM and CDR2 is ANQGSEA in the germline V gene. The CDR3 loop reads CSAQGGMNTEAFF.

The chain employs TRBV28 and TRBJ1-4; TCRdb proposes TRBD1, but this gene call is untestable without DNA. The CDR3 has 20 residues. The germline V gene has CDR1 MDHEN and CDR2 SYDVKM. The CDR3 loop reads CASSFLPGQGGFATNEKLFF.

V gene TRBV7-2 combines with J gene TRBJ2-2. The germline V gene encodes CDR1 SGHTA and CDR2 FQGNSA. There are 13 residues in the CDR3. CDR3 region: CASSLDISGELFF.

The chain joins TRBV7-3 to TRBJ2-1; TCRdb lists TRBD2, though no DNA is available to test this call. Germline assignment: CDR1 SGHTA and CDR2 FQGTGA. CDR3 length: 19 residues. This CDR3 reads CASSLRGLEIRPVYNEQFF. Filled out from reference TRBV7-3 and TRBJ2-1, the complete variable domain reads GAGVSQTPSNKVTEKGKYVELRCDPISGHTALYWYRQSLGQGPEFLIYFQGTGAADDSGLPNDRFFAVRPEGSVSTLKIQRTERGDSAVYLCASSLRGLEIRPVYNEQFFGPGTRLTVL.

The rearrangement joins TRBV25-1 to TRBJ1-2; TCRdb's D call, TRBD1, is unchecked because there is no DNA. CDR1 and CDR2 from the germline V gene are MGHDK and SYGVNS. This CDR3 comprises 15 residues. The CDR3 region is CASSEEGQRYYGYTF.

The gene calls are TRBV21-1 and TRBJ2-7; TCRdb's D gene call, TRBD2, goes unchecked for lack of DNA. TRBV21-1 is described as a pseudogene. The CDR3 is 16 residues long. The CDR3 protein is CASSRLAGASSYEQYF.

The rearrangement uses TRBV19 and TRBJ2-7; TCRdb lists TRBD1, though no DNA is available to test this call. The CDR3 has 16 amino acids. Per the germline V gene, CDR1 is LNHDA and CDR2 is SQIVND (reference sequence). The CDR3 spells CASSIAVGAFSYEQYF.

The chain has TRBV9 and TRBJ2-2. Germline CDR1 SGDLS, CDR2 YYNGEE. There are 14 residues in the CDR3. The CDR3 protein is CASSVGGSTGELFF.

The rearrangement links TRBV20-1 to TRBJ2-7. Germline V gene data show CDR1 as DFQATT and CDR2 as SNEGSKA (reference sequence). The CDR3 has 14 residues. The CDR3 is CSTRTDREDYEQYF.

The chain links TRBV10-3 to TRBJ2-1; TCRdb's D call, TRBD2, is unchecked because there is no DNA. From germline, CDR1 is ENHRY and CDR2 SYGVKD. CDR3 size: 14 residues. CDR3 residues: CAITSGVSYNEQFF.

The rearrangement joins TRBV12-5 to TRBJ2-2; TCRdb lists TRBD1, though no DNA is available to test this call. There are 15 residues in the CDR3. Germline V gives CDR1 LGHNT, CDR2 FRNRAP. The CDR3 here is CASELTGVGTGGLFF. Supplemented by reference TRBV12-5 and TRBJ2-2, the full variable domain reads DARVTQTPRHKVTEMGQEVTMRCQPILGHNTVFWYRQTMMQGLELLAYFRNRAPLDDSGMPKDRFSAEMPDATLATLKIQPSEPRDSAVYFCASELTGVGTGGLFFGEGSRLTVL.

This sequence joins TRBV12-3 or TRBV12-4 and TRBJ1-1. This CDR3 has 14 residues. CDR3 residues: CASQNQEGNTEAFF.

The chain employs TRBV9 and TRBJ2-2; TCRdb's D gene call, TRBD1, goes unchecked for lack of DNA. CDR1 and CDR2 from the germline V gene are SGDLS and YYNGEE. The CDR3 consists of 18 residues. CDR3 loop: CASSTPRWGRGEAGELFF. The complete variable domain, with remaining parts taken from reference TRBV9 and TRBJ2-2, reads DSGVTQTPKHLITATGQRVTLRCSPRSGDLSVYWYQQSLDQGLQFLIQYYNGEERAKGNILERFSAQQFPDLHSELNLSSLELGDSALYFCASSTPRWGRGEAGELFFGEGSRLTVL.

CDR3 region: CASSNKGFQPQHF. This chain uses TRBV7-9 with TRBJ1-5; TCRdb calls TRBD1, which cannot be checked without DNA. The germline gives CDR1 SEHNR, CDR2 FQNEAQ (reference sequence). This CDR3 is built from 13 residues.